The present TCR beta chain was sequenced within a study of blood T cell repertoires in COVID-19. Study-level information: From the United States, Italy and Spain came samples of acute and convalescent COVID-19. PBMCs, B-cell-depleted T cells, or T cells were the source of the cDNA or gDNA that made up the material.

From germline, CDR1 is SGHDT and CDR2 YYEEEE. The CDR3 sequence is 15 residues long. J lost 7 bases, V lost 3 bases, and 10 bases had no gene match. Original analysis: Amplifying reference gene primers gave estimates of nucleated cell counts. Sequencing used immunoSEQ multiplex PCR; TCRdb keeps in-frame clones, though not all of them. Clonal size and the V and J genes are those of that table, whereas D and trimming came from the DNA. The repertoire includes 150,000 to 200,000 clones, 80% to 90% of them detected once, and approximately 2% sits in the top ten. The material sequenced was peripheral blood. The sequence was obtained from a man aged 18 to 29 who had recovered from COVID-19. The chain combines TRBV5-6 with TRBJ2-1; 7 nucleotides agree with TRBD2. The CDR3 spells CASSSLTSPSNEQFF. The CDR3 DNA is TGTGCCAGCAGCTCCTTGACTAGCCCGAGTAATGAGCAGTTCTTC.